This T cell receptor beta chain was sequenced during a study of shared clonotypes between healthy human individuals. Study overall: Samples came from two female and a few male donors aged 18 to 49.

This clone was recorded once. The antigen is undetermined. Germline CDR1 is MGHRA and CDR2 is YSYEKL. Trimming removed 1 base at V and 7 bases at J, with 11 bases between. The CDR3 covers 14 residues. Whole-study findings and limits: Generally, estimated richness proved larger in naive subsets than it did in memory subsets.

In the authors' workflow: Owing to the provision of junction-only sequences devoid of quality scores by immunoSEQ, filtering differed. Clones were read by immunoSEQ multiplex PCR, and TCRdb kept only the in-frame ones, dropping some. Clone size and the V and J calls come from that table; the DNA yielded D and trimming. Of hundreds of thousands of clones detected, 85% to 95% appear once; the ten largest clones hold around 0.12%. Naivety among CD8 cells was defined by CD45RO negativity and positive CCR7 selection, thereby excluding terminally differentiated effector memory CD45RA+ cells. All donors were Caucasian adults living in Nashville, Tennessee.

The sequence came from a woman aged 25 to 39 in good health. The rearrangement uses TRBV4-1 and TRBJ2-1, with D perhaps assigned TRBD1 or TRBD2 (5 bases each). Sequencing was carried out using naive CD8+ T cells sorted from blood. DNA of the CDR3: TGCGCCAGCAGCCAAGGTCGGGGCGGTAATGAGCAGTTCTTC. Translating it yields CASSQGRGGNEQFF.